These 19 T cell receptor beta chains were sequenced from one sample in a study of graft-versus-host responses after intestinal transplantation. Which antigens these TCRs recognize remains unknown. The data were produced by immunoSEQ multiplex PCR, yet TCRdb's version contains in-frame clones alone and is incomplete. The sample holds roughly 99,000 clones, around 93% seen once. Sequenced here: unstimulated CD8+ T cells sorted from spleen or lymph node cells, sampled before transplant. These receptors came from a human donor who was the organ donor for an intestinal transplant.

This clone appeared a single time. The chain joins TRBV4-1 to TRBJ1-1, with 9 bases identical to TRBD1. This CDR3 is 16 amino acids long. The J segment lost 1 base and the V segment lost 0 bases, leaving 3 bases of the junction unmatched. Germline values: CDR1 MGHRA, CDR2 YSYEKL. In DNA form, the CDR3 reads TGCGCCAGCAGCCAAGAGGTGGGACAGGGGAACACTGAAGCTTTCTTT. Its translation is CASSQEVGQGNTEAFF.

V usage is TRBV6-4 and J usage is TRBJ2-3; D is uncertain. Per the germline V gene, CDR1 is MRHNA and CDR2 is SNTAGT. V gave up 4 bases and J gave up 2 bases, with 13 bases separating them. The CDR3 loop spans 15 amino acids. This chain's CDR3 is CASSVSPLDTDTQYF. The DNA for the CDR3 is TGTGCCAGCAGTGTCTCCCCCTTAGACACAGATACGCAGTATTTT.

The V and J genes are TRBV5-1 and TRBJ2-7; 14 bases fit TRBD2. The junction had 6 bases not matched to a gene; V was cut back by 4 bases and J by 3 bases. The length of the CDR3 is 16 residues. Germline assignment: CDR1 SGHRS and CDR2 YFSETQ. The CDR3 spells CASSAGLAGAYYEQYF. For the CDR3, the DNA is TGCGCCAGCAGCGCGGGACTAGCGGGAGCCTACTACGAGCAGTACTTC.

V usage is TRBV2 and J usage is TRBJ2-7; 7 nucleotides agree with TRBD1. This CDR3 spans 15 amino acids. Trimming took 7 bases from V and 2 from J; bases not matched to a gene: 11. Germline CDR1 is SNHLY and CDR2 is FYNNEI. The CDR3 coding sequence is TGTGCCAGCAATCGGTGGGCAGGGGGTCCCTACGAGCAGTACTTC. Translated: CASNRWAGGPYEQYF.

The chain has TRBV7-2 and TRBJ1-2; 10 positions match TRBD1. The germline gives CDR1 SGHTA, CDR2 FQGNSA. Germline trimming cut 2 bases from V and 6 bases from J; bases unmatched to any gene: 9. CDR3 size: 16 residues. Here the CDR3 DNA reads TGTGCCAGCAGCTTAATTTATCCGACAGGGGGCGATGGCTACACCTTC. This sequence encodes CASSLIYPTGGDGYTF.

This clone was picked up one time. V usage is TRBV6-5 and J usage is TRBJ1-1; tentative D call: TRBD1 (5 bases). V shed 6 bases and J shed 7 bases, with 12 bases lying between them. The CDR3 is 12 residues long. The germline CDR1 and CDR2 sequences are MNHEY and SVGAGI. CDR3 loop: CASRSGIGEAFF. The CDR3 bases are TGTGCCAGCAGATCAGGGATCGGTGAAGCTTTCTTT.

The V gene is TRBV14, the J gene TRBJ1-1; a possible D gene is TRBD1 (5 bases). CDR3 length: 11 residues. V shed 5 bases and J shed 8 bases, with 9 bases lying between them. Looked up from germline, CDR1 is SGHDN and CDR2 is FVKESK. The CDR3 DNA follows: TGTGCCAGCAGCGTTGGGGGGGAAGCTTTCTTT. This translates into CASSVGGEAFF.

This clone was seen a single time. The chain couples TRBV4-1 to TRBJ1-2; D uncertain. Trimming stripped 1 base from V and 7 bases from J, with 7 bases between. CDR1 is MGHRA, CDR2 YSYEKL, per germline. This CDR3 comprises 12 residues. For the CDR3, the DNA is TGCGCCAGCAGCCAAGTGTCGGGTGGCTACACCTTC. As protein: CASSQVSGGYTF.

The CDR3 region has the DNA TGTGCCAGCAGTTTCTTGGCAGAAGAGACCCAGTACTTC. Its translation is CASSFLAEETQYF. This chain joins TRBV28 and TRBJ2-5; no reliable D call. The V end was cut by 3 bases, the J end by 3 bases, with 8 bases between. From germline, CDR1 is MDHEN and CDR2 SYDVKM. CDR3 length: 13 residues.

V is TRBV7-3 and J is TRBJ1-1; perhaps TRBD1 as D (5 bases). Germline lookup yields CDR1 SGHTA and CDR2 FQGTGA. CDR3 length: 13 amino acids. Trimming pared 5 bases from V and 1 base from J, leaving 8 bases between. The CDR3 nucleotides are TGTGCCAGCAGCCACGGGGGGAACACTGAAGCTTTCTTT. Protein: CASSHGGNTEAFF.

The chain uses TRBV5-6 and TRBJ2-1, with 11 bases matching TRBD2. Trimming at V came to 3 bases and at J to 16 bases, leaving 12 bases not matched to a gene. CDR1 and CDR2 (germline): SGHDT, YYEEEE. The CDR3 spans 14 residues. The CDR3 loop is CASSWTTSGSFNFF. The CDR3 nucleotides are TGTGCCAGCAGCTGGACCACTAGCGGGAGTTTCAACTTCTTC.

V and J are TRBV19 and TRBJ2-1; D is undetermined. The CDR3 runs 12 residues. The germline gives CDR1 LNHDA, CDR2 SQIVND (reference sequence). Deletions cut 3 bases from V and 8 bases from J, with 8 bases between. CDR3 in DNA: TGTGCCAGTAGTATTCGAGCCTATGAGCAGTTCTTC. Its translation is CASSIRAYEQFF.

The V call is TRBV11-2, the J call TRBJ1-1; D not certain. Germline values: CDR1 SGHAT, CDR2 FQNNGV. V was cut by 2 bases and J by 3 bases, with 19 bases left in between. The length of the CDR3 is 17 residues. Here the CDR3 reads CASSLWFVQESYTEAFF. The CDR3 DNA reads as TGTGCCAGCAGCTTATGGTTCGTTCAAGAGAGTTACACTGAAGCTTTCTTT.

In its sample, this clone was seen once. V gene TRBV10-2 combines with J gene TRBJ1-1; D is unresolved. The CDR3 totals 14 residues. V lost 1 base and J lost 5, with 11 bases in between. Germline CDR1 WSHSY, CDR2 SAAADI. CDR3 DNA sequence: TGCGCCAGCAGTGAGTTTAGGGAGAATACTGAAGCTTTCTTT. Its translation is CASSEFRENTEAFF.

This sequence joins TRBV5-1 and TRBJ1-2; no clear D gene. The V end was cut by 0 bases, the J end by 4 bases, with 10 bases between. Germline V gene sequence: CDR1 SGHRS, CDR2 YFSETQ. This CDR3 contains 14 residues. CDR3 residues: CASSLDKASYGYTF. The CDR3 DNA is TGCGCCAGCAGCTTGGACAAAGCGAGCTATGGCTACACCTTC.

CDR3 DNA sequence: TGTGCCAGCAGCCTCGGTGGCTACGAGCAGTACTTC. Protein: CASSLGGYEQYF. J is TRBJ2-7 and V is TRBV5-8, with D unclear. Germline loops: CDR1 SGHTS, CDR2 YDEGEE. The CDR3 consists of 12 residues. V gave up 4 bases and J gave up 3 bases, with 8 bases separating them.

This sequence joins TRBV5-1 and TRBJ2-1; 13 bases line up with TRBD2. V lost 4 bases to trimming and J lost 0 bases; unmatched junction nucleotides: 13. Germline V gene lookup returns CDR1 SGHRS and CDR2 YFSETQ. This CDR3 region has 20 residues. The CDR3 reads CASSLLFGLAGVGSYNEQFF. The CDR3 DNA reads TGCGCCAGCAGCCTTCTATTCGGACTAGCGGGAGTAGGCTCCTACAATGAGCAGTTCTTC.

CDR3 loop: CASSLWASGSANTGELFF. The CDR3 DNA sequence: TGTGCCAGCAGTTTATGGGCTAGCGGGAGCGCGAACACCGGGGAGCTGTTTTTT. The chain couples TRBV27 to TRBJ2-2; 10 nucleotides match TRBD2. From germline, CDR1 is MNHEY and CDR2 SMNVEV (reference sequence). V shed 1 base and J 0 bases; nucleotides not matched to a gene: 5. CDR3 size: 18 residues.

CDR3 in DNA: TGTGCCAGCAGCTTGGTCGGGGGGAACTTCGAGGAGACCCAGTACTTC. Its translation is CASSLVGGNFEETQYF. The chain carries TRBV5-6 and TRBJ2-5, with 7 bases lining up with TRBD2. V dropped 0 bases and J dropped 5; count of bases not matched to a gene: 10. Germline loops: CDR1 SGHDT, CDR2 YYEEEE. This CDR3 is built from 16 residues.